The entry below gives a single T cell receptor (beta chain) sequence along with its context. This sample stems from a study of control samples from healthy donors and cancer patients. Trimming cost V 2 bases and J 7 bases, with 17 bases left between them. The germline CDR1 and CDR2 sequences are LGHNA and YNFKEQ. This CDR3 is 15 amino acids long. Repertoires were generated with immunoSEQ multiplex PCR, while TCRdb's copy carries only in-frame clones and drops some. The sample includes 100,000 to 150,000 clones, around 93% seen only once; the top ten take around 8.1%. Sequenced input: blood. This sequence originates from a man in his late teens or twenties in good health. The V call is TRBV4-2, the J call TRBJ1-2; tentatively, D is TRBD1 (5 bases). This CDR3 is CASSQLGRVDAGYTF. As DNA, the CDR3 is TGTGCCAGCAGCCAATTGGGGCGGGTGGATGCTGGCTACACCTTC.